The 9 T cell receptor beta chains listed next were all sequenced from one sample in a study of CD8+ T cells in alopecia areata. Treatment defined: oral pan-JAK inhibitor, 5-10 mg twice daily. Extraction of RNA preceded its reverse transcription into cDNA, which served as the sequencing template. The protocol was immunoSEQ multiplex PCR, while the TCRdb copy is restricted to in-frame clones and leaves out a portion. The sample lists under 200,000 clones, approximately 60% occurring once. Sequences were derived from CD4+ T cells sorted from blood, sampled at week 24, from a patient treated with tofacitinib. The receptors were sampled from a human donor with alopecia areata.

This clone was counted a few times. The chain links TRBV7-9 to TRBJ1-2, with D perhaps matching TRBD1 (5 bases). This CDR3 has 14 residues. Germline CDR1 reads SEHNR; CDR2 reads FQNEAQ (reference sequence). V was trimmed by 5 bases and J by 8 bases, leaving 18 bases between them. The CDR3 is CASSPQGLGAGYTF. The CDR3 coding sequence is TGTGCCAGCAGCCCGCAGGGATTGGGCGCGGGCTACACCTTC. The full variable domain, rest sourced from reference TRBV7-9 and TRBJ1-2, is DTGVSQNPRHKITKRGQNVTFRCDPISEHNRLYWYRQTLGQGPEFLTYFQNEAQLEKSRLLSDRFSAERPKGSFSTLEIQRTEQGDSAMYLCASSPQGLGAGYTFGSGTRLTVV.

The J gene is TRBJ2-7, the V gene TRBV11-2; 10 nucleotides line up with TRBD2. CDR3 length equals 17 residues. Trimming at V came to 4 bases and at J to 6 bases, leaving 15 bases not matched to a gene. Germline lookup yields CDR1 SGHAT and CDR2 FQNNGV. The CDR3 protein is CASSSPGTSARGSEQYF. DNA of the CDR3: TGTGCCAGCAGCTCACCCGGGACTAGCGCCAGGGGGAGCGAGCAGTACTTC.

The chain has TRBV15 and TRBJ1-5; a weak D match, TRBD1 (6 bases). V was trimmed by 3 bases and J by 1 base, leaving 7 bases between them. In germline, CDR1 is LNHNV, CDR2 YYDKDF (reference sequence). This CDR3 comprises 14 residues. CDR3 protein: CATSSRGSNQPQHF. In DNA, the CDR3 is TGTGCCACCAGCAGCAGGGGAAGCAATCAGCCCCAGCATTTT.

About this clone itself: Additional DNA sequences in this sample encode the identical CDR3. This sequence joins TRBV29-1 and TRBJ1-1; D might be TRBD1 (5 bases). CDR1 is SQVTM and CDR2 is ANQGSEA in the germline V gene. Trimming shortened V by 6 bases and J by 1 base, and 9 bases separated the two germline ends. This CDR3 is built from 12 residues. The CDR3 bases are TGCAGCGTCAGGGTCGGGAACACTGAAGCTTTCTTT. Translated, it gives CSVRVGNTEAFF.

This clone occurred a few times. The chain carries TRBV4-1 and TRBJ2-7, with 7 bases lining up with TRBD2. CDR1 and CDR2 (germline): MGHRA, YSYEKL. The CDR3 consists of 13 residues. V was pared by 3 bases and J by 5 bases, with 4 bases of the junction left unmatched. The CDR3 nucleotides are TGCGCCAGCAGCCAGGGAGGGGTCGACGAGCAGTACTTC. Translated, it gives CASSQGGVDEQYF.

This sequence joins TRBV15 and TRBJ2-6; no reliable D call. The V end was cut by 2 bases, the J end by 6 bases, with 14 bases between. The length of the CDR3 is 16 residues. Germline V gives CDR1 LNHNV, CDR2 YYDKDF (reference sequence). CDR3 in amino acids: CATSRLGGFEANVLTF. As DNA, the CDR3 is TGTGCCACCAGCAGATTAGGCGGCTTTGAGGCCAACGTCCTGACTTTC.

V and J are TRBV29-1 and TRBJ2-3; a weak D match, TRBD2 (6 bases). Germline CDR1 and CDR2: SQVTM and ANQGSEA. The CDR3 runs to 12 residues. The V end was cut by 4 bases, the J end by 3 bases, with 8 bases between. The CDR3 bases are TGCAGCGTTGTGGAGGGAACAGATACGCAGTATTTT. Its translation is CSVVEGTDTQYF.

The chain employs TRBV7-2 and TRBJ1-2, with a possible D match to TRBD1 (5 bases). V was pared by 0 bases and J by 5 bases, with 10 bases between. This CDR3 has 14 residues. Germline CDR1 and CDR2: SGHTA and FQGNSA. This CDR3 reads CASSLAGTPYGYTF. The CDR3 DNA reads as TGTGCCAGCAGCTTAGCGGGGACGCCGTATGGCTACACCTTC.

The V call is TRBV6-5, the J call TRBJ2-5; D not resolved. Trimming removed 6 bases from V and 2 bases from J, with 13 bases in between. The germline V gene encodes CDR1 MNHEY and CDR2 SVGAGI. CDR3 length equals 14 residues. The CDR3 DNA sequence: TGTGCCAGCAGACCTTCGGAAGGGCAAGAGACCCAGTACTTC. Amino acids: CASRPSEGQETQYF.